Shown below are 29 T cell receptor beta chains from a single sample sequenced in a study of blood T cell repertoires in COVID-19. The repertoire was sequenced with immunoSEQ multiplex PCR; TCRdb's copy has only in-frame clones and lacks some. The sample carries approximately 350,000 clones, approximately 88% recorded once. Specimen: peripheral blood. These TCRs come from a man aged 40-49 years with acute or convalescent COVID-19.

The CDR3 coding sequence is TGTGCCAGCAGCTTAGTAGGGCTAGCATTGGAGACCCAGTACTTC. Encoded protein: CASSLVGLALETQYF. The V and J genes are TRBV7-6 and TRBJ2-5, with a weak D call TRBD2 (5 bases). The CDR3 has 15 residues. Germline CDR1 is SGHVS and CDR2 is FNYEAQ. Trimming removed 1 base from V and 5 bases from J, with 14 bases in between.

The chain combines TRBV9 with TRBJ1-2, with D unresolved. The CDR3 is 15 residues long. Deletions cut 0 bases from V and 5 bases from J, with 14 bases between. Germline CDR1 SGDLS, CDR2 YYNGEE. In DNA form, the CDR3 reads TGTGCCAGCAGCGTAGATGCAGGTGATACTTATGGCTACACCTTC. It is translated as CASSVDAGDTYGYTF.

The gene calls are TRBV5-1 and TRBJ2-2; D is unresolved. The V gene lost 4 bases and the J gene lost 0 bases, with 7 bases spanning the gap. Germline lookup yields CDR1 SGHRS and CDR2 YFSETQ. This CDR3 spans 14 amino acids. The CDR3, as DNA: TGCGCCAGCAGCGAGTTCGCGAACACCGGGGAGCTGTTTTTT. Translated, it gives CASSEFANTGELFF. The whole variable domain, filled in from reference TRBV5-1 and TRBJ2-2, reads KAGVTQTPRYLIKTRGQQVTLSCSPISGHRSVSWYQQTPGQGLQFLFEYFSETQRNKGNFPGRFSGRQFSNSRSEMNVSTLELGDSALYLCASSEFANTGELFFGEGSRLTVL.

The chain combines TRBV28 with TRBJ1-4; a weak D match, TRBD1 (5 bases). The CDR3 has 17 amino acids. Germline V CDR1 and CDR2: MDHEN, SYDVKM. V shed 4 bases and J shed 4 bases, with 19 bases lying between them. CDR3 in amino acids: CASSSAPGGALNEKLFF. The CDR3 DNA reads TGTGCCAGCAGTTCGGCCCCAGGAGGGGCCCTTAATGAAAAACTGTTTTTT.

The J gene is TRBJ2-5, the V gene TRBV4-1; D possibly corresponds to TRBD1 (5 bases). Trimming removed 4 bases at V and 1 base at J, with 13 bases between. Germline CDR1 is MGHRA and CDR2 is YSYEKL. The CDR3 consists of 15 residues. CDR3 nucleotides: TGCGCCAGCAGCCCGAAAAGGGGCGGCCAAGAGACCCAGTACTTC. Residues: CASSPKRGGQETQYF.

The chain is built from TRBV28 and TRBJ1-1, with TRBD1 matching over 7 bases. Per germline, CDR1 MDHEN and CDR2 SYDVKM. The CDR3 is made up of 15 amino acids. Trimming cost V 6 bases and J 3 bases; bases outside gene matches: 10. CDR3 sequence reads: CASSPYRGSDTEAFF. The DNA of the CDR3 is TGTGCCAGCAGCCCCTACAGGGGATCGGACACTGAAGCTTTCTTT.

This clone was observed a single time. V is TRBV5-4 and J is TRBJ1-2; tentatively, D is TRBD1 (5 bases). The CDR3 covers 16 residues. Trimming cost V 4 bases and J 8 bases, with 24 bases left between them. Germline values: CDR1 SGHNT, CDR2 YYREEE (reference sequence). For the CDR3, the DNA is TGTGCCAGCAGCCCTGGGTATGGGCCTGGGGCAGAGGGCTACACCTTC. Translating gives CASSPGYGPGAEGYTF.

The CDR3 is CSASTFFDPFYGYTF. The CDR3 region has the DNA TGCAGTGCTAGTACTTTTTTCGATCCGTTTTATGGCTACACCTTC. V is TRBV20-1 and J is TRBJ1-2; D is unresolved. V shed 3 bases and J shed 5 bases, with 19 bases lying between them. The length of the CDR3 is 15 residues. Germline V gene lookup returns CDR1 DFQATT and CDR2 SNEGSKA (reference sequence).

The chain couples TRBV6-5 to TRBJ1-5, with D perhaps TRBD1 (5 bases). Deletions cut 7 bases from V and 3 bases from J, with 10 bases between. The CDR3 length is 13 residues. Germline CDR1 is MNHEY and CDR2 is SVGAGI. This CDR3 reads CASTRDFNQPQHF. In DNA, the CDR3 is TGTGCCAGCACCCGGGACTTCAATCAGCCCCAGCATTTT.

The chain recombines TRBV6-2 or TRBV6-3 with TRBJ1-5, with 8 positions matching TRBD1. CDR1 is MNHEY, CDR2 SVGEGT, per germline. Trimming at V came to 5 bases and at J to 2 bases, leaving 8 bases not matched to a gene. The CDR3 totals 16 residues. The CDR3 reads CASSDPPGGGNQPQHF. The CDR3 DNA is TGTGCCAGCAGTGACCCCCCAGGGGGCGGCAATCAGCCCCAGCATTTT.

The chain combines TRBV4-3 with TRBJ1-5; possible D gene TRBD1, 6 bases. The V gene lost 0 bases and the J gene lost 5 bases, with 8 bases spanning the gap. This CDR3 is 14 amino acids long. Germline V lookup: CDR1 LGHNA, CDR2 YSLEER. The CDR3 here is CASSQDPGDQPQHF. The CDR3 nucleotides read TGCGCCAGCAGCCAAGACCCAGGGGATCAGCCCCAGCATTTT.

The CDR3 nucleotides are TGTGCCAGCAGCCCGACAGGGGTTAATGAAAAACTGTTTTTT. This encodes CASSPTGVNEKLFF. The V call is TRBV7-2, the J call TRBJ1-4; TRBD1 matches at 8 bases. V lost 5 bases to trimming and J lost 4 bases; unmatched junction nucleotides: 3. This CDR3 region has 14 residues. CDR1 and CDR2 (germline): SGHTA, FQGNSA.

The CDR3 region has the DNA TGTGCCAGCAGCCTGGGGACAGGGATTTACACCGGGGAGCTGTTTTTT. Its protein is CASSLGTGIYTGELFF. This chain joins TRBV3-1 (or the pseudogene TRBV3-2) and TRBJ2-2, with TRBD1 matching 9 bases. The ends lost 4 bases at V and 3 bases at J; junction bases unmatched: 6. CDR1 is LGHDT, CDR2 YNNKEL, per germline (reference sequence). This CDR3 comprises 16 residues.

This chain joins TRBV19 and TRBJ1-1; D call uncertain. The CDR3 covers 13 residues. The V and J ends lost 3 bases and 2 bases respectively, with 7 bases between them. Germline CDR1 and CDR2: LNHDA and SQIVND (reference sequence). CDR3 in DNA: TGTGCCAGTAGTATTAGCGCAAACACTGAAGCTTTCTTT. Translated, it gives CASSISANTEAFF.

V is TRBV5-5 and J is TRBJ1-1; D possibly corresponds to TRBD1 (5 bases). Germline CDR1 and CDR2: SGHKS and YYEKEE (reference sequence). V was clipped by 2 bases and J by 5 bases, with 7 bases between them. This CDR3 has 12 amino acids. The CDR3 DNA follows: TGTGCCAGCAGCTTCGCAGGGACTGAAGCTTTCTTT. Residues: CASSFAGTEAFF.

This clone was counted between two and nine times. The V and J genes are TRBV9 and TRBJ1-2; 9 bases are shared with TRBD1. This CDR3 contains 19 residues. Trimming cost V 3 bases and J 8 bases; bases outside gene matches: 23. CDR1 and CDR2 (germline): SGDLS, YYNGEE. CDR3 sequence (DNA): TGTGCCAGCAGCGACCAAGGCCGGGACAGGGAGACCCGGGCCGTGGGCTACACCTTC. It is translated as CASSDQGRDRETRAVGYTF.

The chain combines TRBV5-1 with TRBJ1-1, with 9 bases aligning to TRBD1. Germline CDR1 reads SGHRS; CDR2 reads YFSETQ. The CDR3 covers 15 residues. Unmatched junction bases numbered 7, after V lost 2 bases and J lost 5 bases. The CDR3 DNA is TGCGCCAGCAGCTTACAGGGGGCTTCAAGGACTGAAGCTTTCTTT. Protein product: CASSLQGASRTEAFF.

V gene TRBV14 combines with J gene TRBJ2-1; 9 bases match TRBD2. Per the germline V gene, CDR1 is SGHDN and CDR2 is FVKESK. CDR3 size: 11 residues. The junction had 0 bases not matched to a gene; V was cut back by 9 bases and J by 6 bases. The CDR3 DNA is TGTGCCAGGACTAGCGGCAATGAGCAGTTCTTC. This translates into CARTSGNEQFF.

The CDR3 DNA reads TGCGCCAGCAGCCCTAGGGGGTACGAGCAGTACTTC. Its translation is CASSPRGYEQYF. The V call is TRBV5-1, the J call TRBJ2-7; D is perhaps TRBD1 (6 bases). CDR3 length equals 12 residues. Trimming stripped 4 bases from V and 4 bases from J, with 9 bases between. Germline values: CDR1 SGHRS, CDR2 YFSETQ.

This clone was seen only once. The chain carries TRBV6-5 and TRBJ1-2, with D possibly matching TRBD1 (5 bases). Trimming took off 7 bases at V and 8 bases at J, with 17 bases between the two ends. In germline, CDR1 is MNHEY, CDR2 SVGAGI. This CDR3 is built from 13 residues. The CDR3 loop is CASKRGRVEGYTF. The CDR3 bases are TGTGCCAGCAAAAGGGGCAGGGTCGAAGGCTACACCTTC.

The CDR3 region is CASSLDLGYPEQYF. CDR3 DNA sequence: TGTGCCAGCAGCTTGGATCTAGGTTATCCCGAGCAGTACTTC. The J gene is TRBJ2-7, the V gene TRBV5-5; D not certain. CDR3 size: 14 residues. The V and J ends lost 0 bases and 6 bases respectively, with 13 bases between them. The germline V gene encodes CDR1 SGHKS and CDR2 YYEKEE (reference sequence).

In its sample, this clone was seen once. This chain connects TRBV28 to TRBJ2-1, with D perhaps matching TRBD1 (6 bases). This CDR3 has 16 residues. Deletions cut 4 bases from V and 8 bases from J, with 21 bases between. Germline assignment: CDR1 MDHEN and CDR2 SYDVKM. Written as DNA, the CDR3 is TGTGCCAGCAGTTCACCGGAAGGTCACGGGACACATGAGCAGTTCTTC. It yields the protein CASSSPEGHGTHEQFF.

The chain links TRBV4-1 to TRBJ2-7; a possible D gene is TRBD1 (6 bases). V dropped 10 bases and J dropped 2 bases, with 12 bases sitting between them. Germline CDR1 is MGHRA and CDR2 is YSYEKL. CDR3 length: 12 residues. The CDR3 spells CANLRGTYEQYF. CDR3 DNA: TGCGCCAACCTCAGGGGAACCTACGAGCAGTACTTC.

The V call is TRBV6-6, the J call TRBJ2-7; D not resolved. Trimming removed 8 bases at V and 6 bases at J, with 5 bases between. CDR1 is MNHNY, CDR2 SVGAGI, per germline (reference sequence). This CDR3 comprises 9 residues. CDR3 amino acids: CASGVEQYF. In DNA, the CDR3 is TGTGCCAGCGGAGTCGAGCAGTACTTC.

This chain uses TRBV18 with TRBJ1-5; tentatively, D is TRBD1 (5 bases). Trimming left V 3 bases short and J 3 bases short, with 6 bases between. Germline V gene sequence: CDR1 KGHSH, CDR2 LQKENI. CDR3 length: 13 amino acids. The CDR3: CASSPTDNQPQHF. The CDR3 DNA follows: TGTGCCAGCTCACCGACAGACAATCAGCCCCAGCATTTT.

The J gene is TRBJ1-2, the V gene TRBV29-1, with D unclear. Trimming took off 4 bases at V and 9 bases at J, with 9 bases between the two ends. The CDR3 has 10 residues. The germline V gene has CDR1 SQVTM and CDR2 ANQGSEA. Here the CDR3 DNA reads TGCAGCGTTGCCGACGACAGCTACACCTTC. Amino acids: CSVADDSYTF.

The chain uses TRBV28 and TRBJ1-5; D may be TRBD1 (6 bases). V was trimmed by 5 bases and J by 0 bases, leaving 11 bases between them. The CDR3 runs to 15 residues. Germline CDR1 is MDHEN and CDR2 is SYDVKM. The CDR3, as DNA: TGTGCCAGCAGTGAGGGACAACATAGCAATCAGCCCCAGCATTTT. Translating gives CASSEGQHSNQPQHF.

This CDR3 is CASSPGQGDLDGYTF. The CDR3 DNA reads as TGTGCCAGCAGCCCTGGACAGGGGGATTTGGATGGCTACACCTTC. This rearrangement joins TRBV9 to TRBJ1-2; 10 positions match TRBD1. The CDR3 is 15 amino acids. In germline, CDR1 is SGDLS, CDR2 YYNGEE. Unmatched junction bases numbered 9, after V lost 4 bases and J lost 6 bases.

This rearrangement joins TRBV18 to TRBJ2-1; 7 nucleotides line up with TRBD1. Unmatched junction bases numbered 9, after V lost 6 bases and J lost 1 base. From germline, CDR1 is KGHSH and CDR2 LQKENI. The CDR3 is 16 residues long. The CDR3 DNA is TGTGCCAGCTCTACCGGACAGGCGAGGTCCTACAATGAGCAGTTCTTC. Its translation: CASSTGQARSYNEQFF.